The next 26 T cell receptor beta chains were all read from a single sample in a study of molecular identifiers for immune sequencing clone quantification (dated by TCRdb to about 2018). The method behind the library was PCR. Sequencing was carried out with an Illumina HiSeq 4000. TCRdb reanalyzed the raw reads on its own, using fastp at Q25 for trimming and MiXCR for clone calling, and kept in-frame beta chains. One record per CDR3 amino acid sequence lists the most common genes and DNA. This sample is represented by over 600,000 distinct CDR3 sequences; roughly 21% of them were singletons. Under 0.95% of the sample rests with the top ten. Sequencing was done on a sample of naive CD8+ T cells from blood, with Jurkat cell RNA spiked in. Read against the paper, the sample's cell subset or site label means: FACS-sorted CD8+CD4-CCR7+CD45RA+ naive T cells. These receptors were collected from a human donor in good health. Some libraries in this study had Jurkat cell RNA spiked in.

The chain has TRBV5-7 and TRBJ1-5; unclear D gene. TRBV5-7 is noted as an ORF with a role that remains uncertain. Trimming removed 0 bases from V and 0 bases from J, with 31 bases in between. This CDR3 is 23 amino acids long. The CDR3 here is CASSLAPTSRLDGVGNSNQPQHF. For the CDR3, the DNA is TGTGCCAGCAGCTTGGCCCCGACTAGTAGACTAGATGGAGTGGGGAATAGCAATCAGCCCCAGCATTTT.

J is TRBJ2-7 and V is TRBV4-1; D is uncertain. The CDR3 loop spans 13 amino acids. V was shortened by 1 base and J by 2 bases, with 6 bases between the two germline ends. Germline lookup yields CDR1 MGHRA and CDR2 YSYEKL. CDR3 amino acids: CASSQASAYEQYF. CDR3 DNA sequence: TGCGCCAGCAGCCAAGCCAGCGCCTACGAGCAGTACTTC.

This clonotype was counted ten times or more. This chain connects TRBV4-1 to TRBJ1-4; 9 bases are a match to TRBD1. After removal of 5 bases from V and 2 bases from J, the junction contained 9 bases not matched to a gene. The CDR3 spans 17 residues. Per germline, CDR1 MGHRA and CDR2 YSYEKL. The CDR3 sequence is CASSGAGQGPTNEKLFF. CDR3 DNA: TGCGCCAGCAGCGGGGCGGGACAGGGTCCGACTAATGAAAAACTGTTTTTT.

Remarks on this clonotype: This may stem from a read error, because a much larger clone lies one nucleotide away. The CDR3 ends on some other residue instead of the conserved phenylalanine or tryptophan, so this is likely a read error. The chain carries TRBV12-3 or TRBV12-4 and TRBJ1-4; D possibly corresponds to TRBD1 (5 bases). The CDR3 spans 15 residues. With 3 bases removed from V and 8 bases from J, the gap between germline ends came to 16 bases. CDR3: CASSLSLGQVEKLFL. The CDR3 DNA is TGTGCCAGCAGTTTGAGTTTAGGACAAGTCGAAAAACTGTTTCTT.

In its sample, this clonotype was seen many times. The chain has TRBV28 and TRBJ2-5, with no clear D. Looked up from germline, CDR1 is MDHEN and CDR2 is SYDVKM. Trimming pared 2 bases from V and 1 base from J, leaving 14 bases between. The CDR3 has 16 amino acids. CDR3 coding DNA: TGTGCCAGCAGTTTAGGGCCTAGGGCCCCCCAAGAGACCCAGTACTTC. The encoded protein is CASSLGPRAPQETQYF. Full variable domain (remainder filled in from reference TRBV28 and TRBJ2-5): DVKVTQSSRYLVKRTGEKVFLECVQDMDHENMFWYRQDPGLGLRLIYFSYDVKMKEKGDIPEGYSVSREKKERFSLILESASTNQTSMYLCASSLGPRAPQETQYFGPGTRLLVL.

Ten or more counts support this clonotype. This chain connects TRBV12-3 or TRBV12-4 to TRBJ2-6, with 8 bases fitting TRBD1. CDR3 size: 18 residues. Trimming cost V 6 bases and J 2 bases; bases outside gene matches: 12. CDR3 nucleotides: TGTGCCAGCAGACGTGTGGGACAGGCGGTCCCTGGGGCCAACGTCCTGACTTTC. As protein: CASRRVGQAVPGANVLTF.

This clonotype turned up a few times. A much larger clone lies one base from this, so it may be a read error. This chain joins TRBV20-1 and TRBJ2-4, with 10 bases that match TRBD1. This CDR3 region has 15 residues. The V gene's germline CDR1 is DFQATT and CDR2 SNEGSKA (reference sequence). As DNA, the CDR3 is TGCAGTGCTAGAGATACCGACAGGGGGCTTTTCATTCGGTACTTC. Amino acids: CSARDTDRGLFIRYF.

At least ten counts were recorded for this clonotype. The rearrangement links TRBV30 to TRBJ2-7, with D unclear. CDR1 is GTSNPN, CDR2 SVGIG, per germline (reference sequence). This CDR3 comprises 13 residues. The ends were cut back, 0 bases at V and 4 bases at J, with 10 bases in the middle. CDR3 sequence: CAWSVLGFYEQYF. The CDR3 coding sequence is TGTGCCTGGAGTGTACTGGGTTTTTACGAGCAGTACTTC.

A note on this clonotype: The germline gene is not matched at one end of the junction; a read error may be the cause. The gene calls are TRBV5-4 and TRBJ1-2; D unresolved. The CDR3 has 13 amino acids. Germline values: CDR1 SGHNT, CDR2 YYREEE (reference sequence). Here the CDR3 DNA reads TGTGCCAACAGCTTGACTACTAACTATGACTACACCTTC. Amino acids: CANSLTTNYDYTF.

CDR3 loop: CASSFLAGGDEQYF. CDR3 sequence (DNA): TGTGCCAGCAGCTTTCTAGCGGGAGGTGACGAGCAGTACTTC. The chain has TRBV5-5 and TRBJ2-7; 11 bases align to TRBD2. After removal of 2 bases from V and 5 bases from J, the junction contained 3 bases not matched to a gene. There are 14 residues in the CDR3. Germline V lookup: CDR1 SGHKS, CDR2 YYEKEE (reference sequence).

This clonotype showed up many times. The CDR3 protein is CATRTAGPNTEAFF. CDR3 nucleotide sequence: TGTGCCACCAGGACGGCAGGGCCGAACACTGAAGCTTTCTTT. V usage is TRBV15 and J usage is TRBJ1-1; D may be TRBD1 (5 bases). The V gene lost 6 bases and the J gene lost 1 base, with 12 bases spanning the gap. The CDR3 extends over 14 amino acids. In germline, CDR1 is LNHNV, CDR2 YYDKDF (reference sequence).

This clonotype has a count of ten or more. The chain employs TRBV4-3 and TRBJ2-4; D gene unclear. This CDR3 has 15 residues. Germline lookup yields CDR1 LGHNA and CDR2 YSLEER. The germline V and J ends were trimmed by 0 bases and 8 bases, with 14 bases remaining between them. The CDR3 is CASSQEGRHEDIQYF. The CDR3 coding sequence is TGCGCCAGCAGCCAAGAGGGCCGCCATGAAGACATTCAGTACTTC.

The chain has TRBV29-1 and TRBJ1-2, with 9 bases fitting TRBD1. The V segment lost 7 bases and the J segment 6 bases; nucleotides outside the gene matches: 9. Germline CDR1 and CDR2: SQVTM and ANQGSEA. The CDR3 runs 13 residues. CDR3 residues: CSGAGTGMDGYTF. The CDR3 nucleotides read TGCAGCGGAGCCGGGACAGGGATGGATGGCTACACCTTC.

This clonotype turned up a few times. The genes are TRBV19 and TRBJ2-1; D is unclear. The germline gives CDR1 LNHDA, CDR2 SQIVND (reference sequence). The germline V and J ends were trimmed by 1 base and 0 bases, with 13 bases remaining between them. This CDR3 spans 17 amino acids. The CDR3 region has the DNA TGTGCCAGTAGTATAGTGTCAGGCATGAGCTCCTACAATGAGCAGTTCTTC. This codes for CASSIVSGMSSYNEQFF.

Concerning this clonotype itself: A much larger clone is a single base away; this may be a read error. This sequence joins TRBV4-3 and TRBJ2-7; no reliable D call. This CDR3 contains 13 residues. CDR1 and CDR2 (germline): LGHNA, YSLEER. The CDR3 nucleotides are TGCGCCAGCGGCCAAGATTCCGCCTACGAGCAGTACTTC. This codes for CASGQDSAYEQYF.

This clonotype was detected a few times. The chain combines TRBV4-3 with TRBJ1-1; maybe TRBD1 (5 bases). This CDR3 is 14 amino acids long. V was cut by 2 bases and J by 5 bases, with 12 bases left in between. Germline V gene sequence: CDR1 LGHNA, CDR2 YSLEER. The DNA for the CDR3 is TGCGCCAGCAGCCAATCGGTGGGGGGAACTGAAGCTTTCTTT. Translated: CASSQSVGGTEAFF.

This clonotype was detected many times. The rearrangement uses TRBV6-5 and TRBJ1-2; 10 nucleotides align to TRBD1. V gave up 7 bases and J gave up 2 bases; unmatched junction bases: 7. CDR3 size: 15 residues. Germline-derived CDR1 and CDR2 are MNHEY and SVGAGI. In nucleotides, the CDR3 is TGTGCCAGCACTGAATCGGACAGGGGGAACTATGGCTACACCTTC. It yields the protein CASTESDRGNYGYTF.

This clonotype was found many times. The chain combines TRBV6-5 with TRBJ2-7; a weak D match, TRBD1 (7 bases). Per germline, CDR1 MNHEY and CDR2 SVGAGI. The CDR3 extends over 14 amino acids. Trimming shortened V by 0 bases and J by 4 bases, and 10 bases separated the two germline ends. The CDR3 is CASSYSQGGYEQYF. In DNA, the CDR3 is TGTGCCAGCAGTTACTCCCAGGGGGGATACGAGCAGTACTTC.

This chain connects TRBV7-6 to TRBJ2-1; 10 positions match TRBD2. Per germline, CDR1 SGHVS and CDR2 FNYEAQ. CDR3 size: 16 residues. J was trimmed by 4 bases and V by 2 bases; bases with no gene match: 5. As DNA, the CDR3 is TGTGCCAGCAGCTTAACTAGCGGGGATACTTACAATGAGCAGTTCTTC. Translated: CASSLTSGDTYNEQFF.

This clonotype occurred many times. V is TRBV12-3 or TRBV12-4 and J is TRBJ1-1; no clear D. Trimming took 5 bases from V and 0 from J, leaving 4 bases between them. The CDR3 is 12 residues long. CDR3 sequence: CASSRVNTEAFF. CDR3 sequence (DNA): TGTGCCAGCAGTCGGGTGAACACTGAAGCTTTCTTT.

This clonotype was observed a few times. This chain uses TRBV12-3 or TRBV12-4 with TRBJ2-7; D is perhaps TRBD2 (5 bases). There are 14 residues in the CDR3. Trimming took 3 bases from V and 3 from J, leaving 12 bases between them. The CDR3 here is CASSFAGGFYEQYF. In DNA form, the CDR3 reads TGTGCCAGCAGTTTCGCAGGAGGATTCTACGAGCAGTACTTC.

This clonotype was recorded many times. V and J are TRBV5-1 and TRBJ2-5; D might be TRBD1 or TRBD2, each matching 6 bases. Germline assignment: CDR1 SGHRS and CDR2 YFSETQ. The CDR3 has 16 amino acids. Deletions cut 2 bases from V and 1 base from J, with 15 bases between. The CDR3 DNA follows: TGCGCCAGCAGCTTCCGGGGGCGAGGGGCCCAAGAGACCCAGTACTTC. This codes for CASSFRGRGAQETQYF.

This clonotype has ten or more counts. The V call is TRBV29-1, the J call TRBJ1-2, with a tentative D call TRBD1 (6 bases). CDR1 and CDR2 (germline): SQVTM, ANQGSEA. The ends were cut back, 3 bases at V and 4 bases at J, with 15 bases in the middle. This CDR3 comprises 14 residues. CDR3 protein: CSVDLGGQGYGYTF. CDR3 nucleotides: TGCAGCGTTGATTTGGGGGGGCAAGGCTATGGCTACACCTTC.

The genes are TRBV2 and TRBJ1-2; 7 nucleotides line up with TRBD1. This CDR3 comprises 15 residues. The germline gives CDR1 SNHLY, CDR2 FYNNEI. The junction had 7 bases not matched to a gene; V was cut back by 4 bases and J by 2 bases. The CDR3 sequence: CASSGGGTANYGYTF. The CDR3 DNA reads as TGTGCCAGCAGTGGGGGTGGGACAGCGAACTATGGCTACACCTTC. The complete variable domain, with remaining parts taken from reference TRBV2 and TRBJ1-2, reads EPEVTQTPSHQVTQMGQEVILRCVPISNHLYFYWYRQILGQKVEFLVSFYNNEISEKSEIFDDQFSVERPDGSNFTLKIRSTKLEDSAMYFCASSGGGTANYGYTFGSGTRLTVV.

This clonotype has ten or more counts. This chain uses TRBV24-1 with TRBJ1-6; D is ambiguous. V lost 0 bases and J lost 10, with 6 bases in between. Per the germline V gene, CDR1 is KGHDR and CDR2 is SFDVKD. The CDR3 is 13 residues long. This CDR3 is CATSDLDGSPLHF. The CDR3 DNA sequence: TGTGCCACCAGTGATTTGGACGGATCACCCCTCCACTTT.

The sample holds many counts of this clonotype. J is TRBJ2-7 and V is TRBV7-6; TRBD1 might be the D (7 bases). V was clipped by 5 bases and J by 5 bases, with 16 bases between them. Germline lookup yields CDR1 SGHVS and CDR2 FNYEAQ. There are 14 residues in the CDR3. This chain's CDR3 is CASSPYGGGDEQYF. The CDR3 DNA follows: TGTGCCAGCAGCCCATATGGAGGGGGCGACGAGCAGTACTTC.